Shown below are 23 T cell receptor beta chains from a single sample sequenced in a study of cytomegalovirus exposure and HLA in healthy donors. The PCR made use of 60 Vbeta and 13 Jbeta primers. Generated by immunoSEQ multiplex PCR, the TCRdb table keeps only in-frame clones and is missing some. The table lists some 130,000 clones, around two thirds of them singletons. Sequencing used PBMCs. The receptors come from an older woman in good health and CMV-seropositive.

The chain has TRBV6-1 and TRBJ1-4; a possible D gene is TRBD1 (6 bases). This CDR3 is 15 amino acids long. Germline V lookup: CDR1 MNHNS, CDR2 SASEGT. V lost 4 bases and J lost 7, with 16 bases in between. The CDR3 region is CASSGAGVNVEKLFF. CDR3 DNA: TGTGCCAGCAGTGGGGCAGGGGTAAATGTTGAAAAACTGTTTTTT.

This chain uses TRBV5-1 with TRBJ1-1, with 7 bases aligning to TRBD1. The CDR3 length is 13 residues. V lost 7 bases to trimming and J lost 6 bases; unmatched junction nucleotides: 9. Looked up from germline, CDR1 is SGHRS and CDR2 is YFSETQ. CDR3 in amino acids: CASGGYRGSEAFF. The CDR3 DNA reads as TGCGCCAGCGGCGGATACAGGGGCTCTGAAGCTTTCTTT.

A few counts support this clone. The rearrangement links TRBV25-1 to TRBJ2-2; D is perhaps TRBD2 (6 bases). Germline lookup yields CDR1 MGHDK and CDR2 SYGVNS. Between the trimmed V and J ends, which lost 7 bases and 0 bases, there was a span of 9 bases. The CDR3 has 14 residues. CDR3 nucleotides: TGTGCCAGCATGGAGGGATCGAACACCGGGGAGCTGTTTTTT. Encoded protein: CASMEGSNTGELFF.

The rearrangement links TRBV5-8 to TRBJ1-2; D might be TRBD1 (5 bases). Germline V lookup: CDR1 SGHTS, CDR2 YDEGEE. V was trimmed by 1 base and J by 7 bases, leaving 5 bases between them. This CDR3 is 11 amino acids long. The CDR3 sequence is CASSLRGGYTF. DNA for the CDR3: TGTGCCAGCAGCTTGAGGGGTGGCTACACCTTC.

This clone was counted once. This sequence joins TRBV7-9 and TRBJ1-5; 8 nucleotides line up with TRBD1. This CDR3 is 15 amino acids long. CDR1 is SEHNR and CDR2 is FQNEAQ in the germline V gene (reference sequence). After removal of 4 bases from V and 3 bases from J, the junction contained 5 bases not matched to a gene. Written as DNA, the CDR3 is TGTGCCAGCAGCTCCGGGGACAGGTCCAATCAGCCCCAGCATTTT. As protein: CASSSGDRSNQPQHF.

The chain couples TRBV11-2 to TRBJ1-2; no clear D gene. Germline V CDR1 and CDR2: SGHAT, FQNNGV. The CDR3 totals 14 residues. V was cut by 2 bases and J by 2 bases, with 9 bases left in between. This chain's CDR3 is CASSLNSLNYGYTF. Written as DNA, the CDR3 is TGTGCCAGCAGCTTAAACAGCTTGAACTATGGCTACACCTTC.

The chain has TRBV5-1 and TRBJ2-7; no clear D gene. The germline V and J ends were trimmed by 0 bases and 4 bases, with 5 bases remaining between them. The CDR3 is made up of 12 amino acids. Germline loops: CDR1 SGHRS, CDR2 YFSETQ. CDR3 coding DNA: TGCGCCAGCAGCTTGGGGGCTTACGAGCAGTACTTC. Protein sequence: CASSLGAYEQYF.

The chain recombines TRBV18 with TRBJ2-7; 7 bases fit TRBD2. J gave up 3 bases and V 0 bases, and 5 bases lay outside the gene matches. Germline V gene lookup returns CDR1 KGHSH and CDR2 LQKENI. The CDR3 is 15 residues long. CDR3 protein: CASSPPGLADYEQYF. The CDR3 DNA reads TGTGCCAGCTCACCACCTGGCCTAGCGGACTACGAGCAGTACTTC. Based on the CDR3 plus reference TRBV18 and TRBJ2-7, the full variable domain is NAGVMQNPRHLVRRRGQEARLRCSPMKGHSHVYWYRQLPEEGLKFMVYLQKENIIDESGMPKERFSAEFPKEGPSILRIQQVVRGDSAAYFCASSPPGLADYEQYFGPGTRLTVT.

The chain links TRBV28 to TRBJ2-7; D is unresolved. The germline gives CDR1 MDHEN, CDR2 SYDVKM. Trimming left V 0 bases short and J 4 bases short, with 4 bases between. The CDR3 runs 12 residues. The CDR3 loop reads CASSLWSYEQYF. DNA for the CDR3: TGTGCCAGCAGTTTATGGTCTTACGAGCAGTACTTC. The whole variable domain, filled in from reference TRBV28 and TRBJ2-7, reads DVKVTQSSRYLVKRTGEKVFLECVQDMDHENMFWYRQDPGLGLRLIYFSYDVKMKEKGDIPEGYSVSREKKERFSLILESASTNQTSMYLCASSLWSYEQYFGPGTRLTVT.

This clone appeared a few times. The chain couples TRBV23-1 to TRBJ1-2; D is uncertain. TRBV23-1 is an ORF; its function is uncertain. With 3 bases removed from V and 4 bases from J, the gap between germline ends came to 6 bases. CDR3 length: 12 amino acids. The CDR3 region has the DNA TGCGCCAGCAGTCATGCGGCCTATGGCTACACCTTC. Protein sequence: CASSHAAYGYTF.

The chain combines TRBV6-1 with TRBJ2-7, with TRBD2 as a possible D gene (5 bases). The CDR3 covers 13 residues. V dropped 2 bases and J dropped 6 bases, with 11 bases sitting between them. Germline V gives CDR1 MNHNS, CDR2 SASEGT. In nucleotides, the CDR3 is TGTGCCAGCAGTGAAAGCCGGGATTTCGAGCAGTACTTC. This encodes CASSESRDFEQYF.

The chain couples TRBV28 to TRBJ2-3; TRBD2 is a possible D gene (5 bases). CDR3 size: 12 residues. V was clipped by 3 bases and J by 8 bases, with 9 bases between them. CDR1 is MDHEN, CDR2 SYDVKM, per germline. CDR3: CASSFPSTTQYF. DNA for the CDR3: TGTGCCAGCAGTTTCCCTAGCACTACGCAGTATTTT.

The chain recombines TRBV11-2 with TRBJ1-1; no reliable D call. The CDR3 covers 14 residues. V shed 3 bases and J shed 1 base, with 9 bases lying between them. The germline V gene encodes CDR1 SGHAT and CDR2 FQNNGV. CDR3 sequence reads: CASSFGGRNTEAFF. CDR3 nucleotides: TGTGCCAGCAGCTTTGGAGGTAGGAACACTGAAGCTTTCTTT.

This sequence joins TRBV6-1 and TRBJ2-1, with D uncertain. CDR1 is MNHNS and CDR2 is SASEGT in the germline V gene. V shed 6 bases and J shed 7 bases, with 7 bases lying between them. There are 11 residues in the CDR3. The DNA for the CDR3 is TGTGCCAGCAGCGAGGTGAATGAGCAGTTCTTC. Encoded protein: CASSEVNEQFF.

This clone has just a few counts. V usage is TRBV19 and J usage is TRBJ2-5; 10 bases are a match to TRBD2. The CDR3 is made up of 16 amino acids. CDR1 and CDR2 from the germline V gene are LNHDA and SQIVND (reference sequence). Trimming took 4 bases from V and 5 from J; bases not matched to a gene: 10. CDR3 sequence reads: CASSRASGSSLETQYF. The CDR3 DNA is TGTGCCAGTAGTAGGGCTAGCGGGAGTTCTCTGGAGACCCAGTACTTC.

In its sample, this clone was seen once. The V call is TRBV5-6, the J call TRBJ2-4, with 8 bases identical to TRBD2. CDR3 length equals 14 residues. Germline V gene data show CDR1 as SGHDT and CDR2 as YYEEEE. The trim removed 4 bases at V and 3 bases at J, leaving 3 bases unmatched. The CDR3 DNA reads TGTGCCAGCAGCCCCGGGAGGGTCAAAAACATTCAGTACTTC. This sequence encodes CASSPGRVKNIQYF.

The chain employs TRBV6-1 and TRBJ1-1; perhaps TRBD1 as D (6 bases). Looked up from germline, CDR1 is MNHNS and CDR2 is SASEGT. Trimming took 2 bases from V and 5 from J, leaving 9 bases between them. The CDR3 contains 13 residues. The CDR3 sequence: CASSEHRDTEAFF. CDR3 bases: TGTGCCAGCAGTGAACACAGGGATACTGAAGCTTTCTTT.

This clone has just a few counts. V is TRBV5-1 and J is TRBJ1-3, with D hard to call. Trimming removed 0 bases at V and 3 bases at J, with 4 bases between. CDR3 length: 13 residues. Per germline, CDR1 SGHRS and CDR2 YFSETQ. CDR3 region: CASSLDSGNTIYF. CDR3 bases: TGCGCCAGCAGCTTGGACAGTGGAAACACCATATATTTT.

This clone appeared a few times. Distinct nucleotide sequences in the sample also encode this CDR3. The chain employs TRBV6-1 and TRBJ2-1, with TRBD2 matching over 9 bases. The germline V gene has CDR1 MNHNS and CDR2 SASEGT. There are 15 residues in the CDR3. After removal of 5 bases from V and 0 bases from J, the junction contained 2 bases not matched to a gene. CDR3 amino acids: CASSLAGSSYNEQFF. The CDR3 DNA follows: TGTGCCAGCAGTCTAGCGGGAAGCTCCTACAATGAGCAGTTCTTC.

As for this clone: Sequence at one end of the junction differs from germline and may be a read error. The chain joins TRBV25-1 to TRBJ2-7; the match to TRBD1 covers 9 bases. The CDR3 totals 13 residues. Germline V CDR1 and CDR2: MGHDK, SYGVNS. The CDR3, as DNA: TGTGCCAGCAGTGAAAATGACGGGACAGGGTTGGGCTTC. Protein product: CASSENDGTGLGF.

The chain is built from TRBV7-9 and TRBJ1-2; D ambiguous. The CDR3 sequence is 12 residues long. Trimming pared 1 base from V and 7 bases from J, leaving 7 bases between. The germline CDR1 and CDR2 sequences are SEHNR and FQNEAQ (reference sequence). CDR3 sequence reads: CASSLVAVGYTF. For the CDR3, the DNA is TGTGCCAGCAGCTTAGTGGCGGTTGGCTACACCTTC.

CDR3 residues: CASRLSGTSYEQYF. The CDR3 DNA reads as TGCGCCAGCAGGCTAAGCGGGACCTCCTACGAGCAGTACTTC. The chain has TRBV10-2 and TRBJ2-7; 7 nucleotides agree with TRBD2. The CDR3 loop spans 14 amino acids. V trimming: 6 bases; J trimming: 0 bases; junction bases outside the gene matches: 5. CDR1 WSHSY and CDR2 SAAADI come from the germline V gene.

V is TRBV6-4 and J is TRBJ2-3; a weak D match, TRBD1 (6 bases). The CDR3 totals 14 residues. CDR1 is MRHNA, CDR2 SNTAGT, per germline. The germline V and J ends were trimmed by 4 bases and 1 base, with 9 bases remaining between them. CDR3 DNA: TGTGCCAGCAGTGTGTCAGGGGGCACAGATACGCAGTATTTT. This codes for CASSVSGGTDTQYF.